This paragraph covers one T cell receptor beta chain sequence. Methods used by the authors: Reference gene primer amplification in the assay estimated nucleated cell counts. Generated by immunoSEQ multiplex PCR, the TCRdb table keeps only in-frame clones and is missing some. The DNA gave D and trimming, while V, J and clone size come from that table. The table has over 250,000 clones, around 89% seen once. This entry belongs to a study of blood T cell repertoires in COVID-19. The wider study: Both acute and convalescent COVID-19 samples were obtained from the United States, Italy and Spain.

Specimen: peripheral blood. The sequence was collected from a woman in her thirties or forties who had recovered from COVID-19.

DNA of the CDR3: TGTGCCTGGAGCCTAGCGGGAGCTGGGGGTGAGACCCAGTACTTC. Amino acids: CAWSLAGAGGETQYF. The J gene is TRBJ2-5, the V gene TRBV30; 10 nucleotides line up with TRBD2. Germline CDR1 GTSNPN, CDR2 SVGIG (reference sequence). There are 15 residues in the CDR3. After removal of 3 bases from V and 5 bases from J, the junction contained 9 bases not matched to a gene.